The subject of this entry is one T cell receptor (beta chain). Template: tumor biopsy or peripheral blood genomic DNA, roughly 550-6,500 ng per sample. The source of the sample is a study of T cells in tumors after PD-1 blockade. The data were produced by immunoSEQ multiplex PCR, yet TCRdb's version contains in-frame clones alone and is incomplete. The sample consists of more than 50,000 clones, less than 85% of them appearing once. V shed 5 bases and J shed 1 base, with 5 bases lying between them. Looked up from germline, CDR1 is MNHEY and CDR2 is SMNVEV (reference sequence). The CDR3 has 13 residues.

This sequence was found in a human donor with basal cell carcinoma. The source material was PBMCs, sampled after anti-PD-1 treatment. The rearrangement links TRBV27 to TRBJ2-2; no clear D. This CDR3 reads CASSILNTGELFF. The CDR3 DNA is TGTGCCAGCAGTATCCTGAACACCGGGGAGCTGTTTTTT.